This TCR beta chain appears in the sequencing data of a study of blood T cells in healthy people across ages. The wider study: Capturing about one barcoded beta molecule per two T cells was achieved by template switching. Study results and limitations: While age rose, TCR beta diversity per million T cells dropped in a roughly linear way.

This clonotype has only a few counts. Its target is unknown. Each donor gave roughly 9.8 milliliters of peripheral blood. At least 5.5 micrograms of total RNA were extracted per sample. CDR1 is MNHNS and CDR2 is SASEGT in the germline V gene. The CDR3 runs 16 residues. The trim removed 1 base at V and 4 bases at J, leaving 8 bases unmatched. Then a second PCR, running about 7 to 11 cycles, was carried out with a sample-barcoded 5' primer and a J-beta primer mix. TCRdb independently ran MiXCR on the 5' RACE reads; one entry per CDR3 protein. The sample has 1.5 million to 2 million distinct CDR3 sequences, 40% to 55% seen once.

This receptor was taken from a woman aged 40 to 49 in good health. Sequenced material: blood. V gene TRBV6-1 combines with J gene TRBJ2-3, with 7 bases aligning to TRBD1. The DNA for the CDR3 is TGTGCCAGCAGTGAAGAGCCGGGACAGCCCCCAGATACGCAGTATTTT. Translating it yields CASSEEPGQPPDTQYF.